The 25 T cell receptor beta chains below all came from one sample that was sequenced in a study of T cells in Graves' hyperthyroidism and ophthalmopathy (dated by TCRdb to between 2017 and 2020). The library was built by means of multiplex PCR. TCRdb names Illumina HiSeq 2000 as the instrument used. TCR beta CDR3 regions were amplified from RNA transcripts. A first-round RT-PCR of the TCR CDR3 used the HTBI primer set with the Qiagen OneStep RT-PCR kit. Starting from the raw public reads, TCRdb applied fastp trimming at Q25, assembled clones with MiXCR and retained in-frame beta chains. Entries are consolidated by CDR3 protein sequence, retaining the most common genes and DNA. The sample table records 600,000 to 700,000 distinct CDR3 sequences; about 45% of these occur just once. Less than 9% of the sample is in the top ten clones. Material: peripheral blood or thyroid tissue (not recorded which). These receptors came from an adult man with Graves' disease, either hyperthyroidism or ophthalmopathy (not recorded which).

On this clonotype: At one of its ends the junction is not consistent with the germline gene, which may arise from a read error. The CDR3 DNA is TGTGCCAGCAGATGGGGGACAACGAACACCGGGGAGCTGTTTTTT. Its protein is CASRWGTTNTGELFF. This chain joins TRBV5-1 and TRBJ2-2, with D perhaps TRBD1 (6 bases). This CDR3 has 15 residues. CDR1 and CDR2 from the germline V gene are SGHRS and YFSETQ.

The V and J genes are TRBV7-2 and TRBJ1-6, with D perhaps matching TRBD1 (5 bases). V lost 5 bases and J 10 bases, leaving 12 bases between the germline ends. Per the germline V gene, CDR1 is SGHTA and CDR2 is FQGNSA. This CDR3 spans 13 amino acids. The CDR3 nucleotides are TGTGCCAGCAGCCCAGCAGGGCGGTCACCCCTCCACTTT. Protein sequence: CASSPAGRSPLHF.

This clonotype has just a few counts. The chain is built from TRBV12-3 or TRBV12-4 and TRBJ1-2; 7 nucleotides agree with TRBD1. The CDR3 is made up of 14 amino acids. Trimming took 4 bases from V and 1 from J; bases not matched to a gene: 3. The CDR3 nucleotides read TGTGCCAGCAGTTACAGGGGCATTAACTATGGCTACACCTTC. This translates into CASSYRGINYGYTF.

Regarding this clonotype: A much larger clone differs by one base, so this may be a read error. The gene calls are TRBV29-1 and TRBJ1-2; 8 bases map to TRBD1. The CDR3 spans 12 residues. The germline V gene encodes CDR1 SQVTM and CDR2 ANQGSEA. With V trimmed by 8 bases and J by 2 bases, 4 bases remained unmatched. CDR3 in DNA: TGCAGCATGAGGACAGGGAACTATGGCTACACCTTC. Its translation: CSMRTGNYGYTF.

V and J are TRBV15 and TRBJ1-5; a possible D gene is TRBD1 (5 bases). The CDR3 has 15 residues. The germline V and J ends were trimmed by 0 bases and 8 bases, with 14 bases remaining between them. CDR1 LNHNV and CDR2 YYDKDF come from the germline V gene (reference sequence). The CDR3 is CATSRDRGSYEPQHF. The CDR3 DNA reads as TGTGCCACCAGCAGAGATCGGGGCAGCTACGAGCCCCAGCATTTT.

This clonotype was seen repeatedly, ten times or more. The V and J genes are TRBV29-1 and TRBJ1-1; D perhaps matches TRBD1 (5 bases). The CDR3 totals 13 residues. Looked up from germline, CDR1 is SQVTM and CDR2 is ANQGSEA. V lost 7 bases to trimming and J lost 4 bases, with 16 bases between them. Written as DNA, the CDR3 is TGCAGCGCCGCAGACGGGGCGGGCACTGAAGCTTTCTTT. Protein sequence: CSAADGAGTEAFF.

This clonotype was seen only a few times. The J gene is TRBJ2-7, the V gene TRBV7-9; D may be TRBD1 (6 bases). Trimming removed 5 bases from V and 3 bases from J, with 17 bases in between. The CDR3 runs to 15 residues. CDR1 is SEHNR, CDR2 FQNEAQ, per germline (reference sequence). CDR3 residues: CASSPGTTQGYEQYF. The CDR3 bases are TGTGCCAGCAGCCCCGGGACGACACAGGGCTACGAGCAGTACTTC.

The rearrangement uses TRBV28 and TRBJ1-2; no definite D call. The V gene lost 6 bases and the J gene lost 13 bases, with 15 bases spanning the gap. The CDR3 is made up of 11 amino acids. Germline CDR1 is MDHEN and CDR2 is SYDVKM. The CDR3 region has the DNA TGTGCCAGCAGGTGGAAGGCGGCGGCCACCTTC. This translates into CASRWKAAATF.

Points on this clonotype: Germline and junction disagree at one end, which may indicate a read error. The chain joins TRBV10-3 to TRBJ2-1; 7 bases line up with TRBD2. The germline CDR1 and CDR2 sequences are ENHRY and SYGVKD. The CDR3 is 15 residues long. The CDR3 region has the DNA TGTGCCAGCAGTTACCAGCGGGGAGAATACAATGAGCAGTTCTTC. Protein: CASSYQRGEYNEQFF.

Details on this clonotype: A read error may produce the germline difference seen at one junction end. The chain combines TRBV7-9 with TRBJ2-5, with D possibly TRBD1 on 8 matching bases. The V gene's germline CDR1 is SEHNR and CDR2 FQNEAQ (reference sequence). The CDR3 is 13 residues long. As DNA, the CDR3 is TGCGCCAGCAGCGGGACAGGCCATGAGACCCAGTACTTC. It encodes CASSGTGHETQYF.

This chain joins TRBV12-3 or TRBV12-4 and TRBJ2-7; 7 bases are shared with TRBD2. The V gene end was trimmed by 0 bases and the J gene end by 5 bases; junction bases not matched to a gene: 7. CDR3 size: 15 residues. CDR3 DNA: TGTGCCAGCAGTTTAGCGTCTAGCGGAGAGGACGAGCAGTACTTC. Its translation is CASSLASSGEDEQYF.

This clonotype was detected many times. For the CDR3, the DNA is TGTGCCAGCAGCTTAGACCTGATAGAGACCCAGTACTTC. It translates to CASSLDLIETQYF. The V gene is TRBV7-9, the J gene TRBJ2-5; D unclear. Germline CDR1 reads SEHNR; CDR2 reads FQNEAQ (reference sequence). Trimming removed 1 base from V and 4 bases from J, with 7 bases in between. The CDR3 length is 13 residues.

This clonotype was detected a few times. The gene calls are TRBV7-9 and TRBJ1-2, with TRBD1 matching over 7 bases. This CDR3 spans 12 amino acids. The J segment lost 8 bases and the V segment lost 6 bases, leaving 6 bases of the junction unmatched. CDR1 and CDR2 (germline): SEHNR, FQNEAQ (reference sequence). CDR3 region: CASSRTGDGYTF. In nucleotides, the CDR3 is TGTGCCAGCAGTCGAACAGGGGACGGCTACACCTTC.

About this clonotype itself: A much larger clone sits a single nucleotide away, making a read error possible. The chain uses TRBV29-1 and TRBJ1-1; no firm D call. This CDR3 region has 12 residues. CDR1 SQVTM and CDR2 ANQGSEA come from the germline V gene. The CDR3: CSVEGNGAEASF. The CDR3 nucleotides read TGCAGCGTTGAAGGGAACGGAGCCGAAGCTTCCTTT.

The chain combines TRBV10-2 with TRBJ2-5; 8 nucleotides align to TRBD1. The CDR3 is 14 residues long. Germline-derived CDR1 and CDR2 are WSHSY and SAAADI. J gave up 9 bases and V 3 bases, and 9 bases lay outside the gene matches. DNA of the CDR3: TGCGCCAGCAGTGACGGACAGGGTGTAATGCCCCAGTACTTC. Its translation: CASSDGQGVMPQYF.

The chain employs TRBV19 and TRBJ2-6, with D tentatively TRBD1 (5 bases). The CDR3 is 13 residues long. Trimming took 6 bases from V and 3 from J, leaving 6 bases between them. Germline CDR1 and CDR2: LNHDA and SQIVND (reference sequence). The CDR3: CASSRVGANVLTF. The CDR3 nucleotides are TGTGCCAGTAGCAGGGTTGGGGCCAACGTCCTGACTTTC.

The V and J genes are TRBV7-2 and TRBJ2-4; D unresolved. The V and J ends lost 4 bases and 5 bases respectively, with 9 bases between them. Germline lookup yields CDR1 SGHTA and CDR2 FQGNSA. This CDR3 region has 13 residues. CDR3 loop: CASSSDSENIQYF. The CDR3 DNA follows: TGTGCCAGCAGCTCAGACTCGGAAAACATTCAGTACTTC. Combining the CDR3 with reference TRBV7-2 and TRBJ2-4 gives the whole variable domain GAGVSQSPSNKVTEKGKDVELRCDPISGHTALYWYRQSLGQGLEFLIYFQGNSAPDKSGLPSDRFSAERTGGSVSTLTIQRTQQEDSAVYLCASSSDSENIQYFGAGTRLSVL.

This clonotype turned up a few times. This chain uses TRBV7-8 with TRBJ1-5; D unclear. Germline CDR1 reads SGHVS; CDR2 reads FQNEAQ. Trimming shortened V by 0 bases and J by 0 bases, and 18 bases separated the two germline ends. This CDR3 has 19 residues. This CDR3 is CASSLAWGPEAYSNQPQHF. CDR3 DNA sequence: TGTGCCAGCAGCTTAGCTTGGGGTCCTGAAGCCTATAGCAATCAGCCCCAGCATTTT. The variable domain in full, with the rest retrieved from reference TRBV7-8 and TRBJ1-5, is GAGVSQSPRYKVAKRGQDVALRCDPISGHVSLFWYQQALGQGPEFLTYFQNEAQLDKSGLPSDRFFAERPEGSVSTLKIQRTQQEDSAVYLCASSLAWGPEAYSNQPQHFGDGTRLSIL.

This clonotype showed up just a few times. The genes are TRBV9 and TRBJ1-6, with no clear D. The CDR3 length is 13 residues. V was cut by 4 bases and J by 9 bases, with 11 bases left in between. CDR1 SGDLS and CDR2 YYNGEE come from the germline V gene. The CDR3 region is CASSQEWTSPLHF. CDR3 nucleotide sequence: TGTGCCAGCAGCCAAGAGTGGACTTCACCCCTCCACTTT.

This sequence joins TRBV15 and TRBJ1-3; D gene ambiguous. This CDR3 spans 16 amino acids. The germline CDR1 and CDR2 sequences are LNHNV and YYDKDF (reference sequence). V was clipped by 3 bases and J by 0 bases, with 12 bases between them. DNA of the CDR3: TGTGCCACCAGCAGCCCCGGACGGAACTCTGGAAACACCATATATTTT. It specifies CATSSPGRNSGNTIYF.

This clonotype was seen at least ten times. V usage is TRBV7-8 and J usage is TRBJ2-2; either TRBD1 or TRBD2 may supply D (5 bases each). Trimming removed 3 bases from V and 6 bases from J, with 17 bases in between. The CDR3 runs to 16 residues. Germline V lookup: CDR1 SGHVS, CDR2 FQNEAQ. CDR3 coding DNA: TGTGCCAGCAGCTTCCGCCTGGGGATGGGGGCCGGGGAGCTGTTTTTT. This sequence encodes CASSFRLGMGAGELFF.

Comments on this clonotype: A read error may produce the germline difference seen at one junction end. The CDR3 region has the DNA TGTGCCGCCAGCAGCCTCTCCCTGGGAAACACTGAAGCTTTCTTT. Encoded protein: CAASSLSLGNTEAFF. The chain is built from TRBV15 and TRBJ1-1; D remains ambiguous. CDR3 size: 15 residues. CDR1 is LNHNV, CDR2 YYDKDF, per germline (reference sequence).

V usage is TRBV20-1 and J usage is TRBJ1-2; no firm D call. Germline V gene data show CDR1 as DFQATT and CDR2 as SNEGSKA (reference sequence). V lost 3 bases, J lost 12 bases, and 20 bases lay in between. The CDR3 consists of 13 residues. The CDR3 nucleotides are TGCAGTGCTAGGGCAGGAGCCGACTCTGGAAACACCTTC. It translates to CSARAGADSGNTF.

A few counts support this clonotype. The chain joins TRBV7-2 to TRBJ1-6; no reliable D call. In germline, CDR1 is SGHTA, CDR2 FQGNSA. V was cut by 5 bases and J by 7 bases, with 18 bases left in between. CDR3 size: 16 residues. Written as DNA, the CDR3 is TGTGCCAGCAGCCGGATTAAGGGCCAGGAAAATTCACCCCTCCACTTT. Translated: CASSRIKGQENSPLHF.

The V and J genes are TRBV14 and TRBJ1-1, with 8 positions matching TRBD1. Looked up from germline, CDR1 is SGHDN and CDR2 is FVKESK. The length of the CDR3 is 14 residues. The junction had 7 bases not matched to a gene; V was cut back by 6 bases and J by 4 bases. This chain's CDR3 is CASRQTGEVTEAFF. CDR3 DNA sequence: TGTGCCAGCAGACAGACAGGGGAGGTCACTGAAGCTTTCTTT.